This TCR beta chain was found in a study of shared clonotypes between healthy human individuals. Data came from immunoSEQ multiplex PCR; TCRdb stores just in-frame clones and leaves some out. The repertoire holds more than 450,000 clones, with approximately 85% as singletons. The germline V gene has CDR1 MNHNY and CDR2 SVGAGI (reference sequence). V was trimmed by 0 bases and J by 6 bases, leaving 9 bases between them. This CDR3 contains 14 residues. This clone came up a few times. Sequencing was done on a sample of PBMCs. The TCR originated in a middle-aged woman in good health. Some clones in this sample may be carry-over from other donors' samples. The V and J genes are TRBV6-6 and TRBJ2-4; possible D gene TRBD1, 5 bases. DNA of the CDR3: TGTGCCAGCAGTTACTCCCAGGGTGGAAACATTCAGTACTTC. It codes for CASSYSQGGNIQYF.